The T cell receptor (beta chain) described here comes from a study of vaccination and CD4 T cells after COVID-19. Study in general: The post-COVID sampling time was a median about 100 days after diagnosis, ranging from 35 to 161. Overlapping SARS-CoV-2, HCoV-NL63, HCoV-OC43 and HCoV-229E spike peptides stimulated the cells.

Sequencing of the DNA from cultured CD4+ T cells was carried out with the Oncomine TCR Beta short-read assay. From CD4+ T cells that had been cultured, genomic DNA was extracted. TCRdb reprocessed the PCR reads via MiXCR and lists one record per CDR3 protein. This sample has about 7,100 distinct CDR3 sequences, with 66% found just once. Germline V gives CDR1 SNHLY, CDR2 FYNNEI. The CDR3 is 13 amino acids. V shed 5 bases, J shed 2 bases, and the junction held 2 bases outside the gene matches. As for this clonotype: The antigen is not known.

The treatment: roughly 10-day PBMC culture with coronavirus spike peptide pools or control peptides (ViraFEST assay). Following expansion of antigen-specific T cells with peptide pools, ViraFEST then sequenced TCRs. The chain joins TRBV2 to TRBJ1-2; 7 nucleotides match TRBD1. The TCR sequence derives from a human donor who had recovered from COVID-19. The sequenced sample was CD4+ T cells from blood, cultured in vitro. The CDR3 region has the DNA TGTGCCAGCAGTACGGACAGGAACTATGGCTACACCTTC. Protein sequence: CASSTDRNYGYTF.